This T cell receptor beta chain comes out of a study of diagnostic markers for celiac disease (dated by TCRdb to 2020 to 2022). On this clonotype: Its antigen is unknown.

The CDR3 contains 12 residues, cysteine and phenylalanine counted. The DNA is unrecorded. The germline V gene yields SNHLY for CDR1 and FYNNEI for CDR2. The sequencing machine was an Illumina MiSeq. TCRdb reprocessed the reads into one record per CDR3 protein sequence, lacking DNA. The sample table records 350 to 450 distinct CDR3 sequences. Around 43% of the sample is taken by the ten largest. Input material: either unsorted cells or a sorted T cell fraction (not recorded which). The sequence was collected from a human donor. This table probably holds off-target reads from a library built for another chain. The rearranged chain carries TRBV2 and TRBJ1-1. CDR3 region: CASSESGLEAFF.